A selection of T cell receptor beta chains follows, all from one sample in a study of blood T cell repertoires in COVID-19. Produced via immunoSEQ multiplex PCR; TCRdb's table is partial and in-frame only. The data hold approximately 450,000 clones, with about 89% observed a single time. Sequenced: peripheral blood. The receptors derive from a woman in her twenties or thirties with acute or convalescent COVID-19. Each CDR3 is given with its conserved first and last residue. Fields, in order: J gene, clone size, V gene, D gene, CDR3 protein, CDR3 DNA. The D gene is left open where the match is weak. Rows give clone size only sometimes, using once, few, many, or a class for an expanded clone.

j_gene: TRBJ2-7; abundance: NA; v_gene: TRBV6-5; d_gene: NA; CDR3aa: CASRRTEPVYEQYF; CDR3nt: TGTGCCAGCAGACGGACAGAACCTGTCTACGAGCAGTACTTC
j_gene: TRBJ2-7; abundance: NA; v_gene: TRBV3-1/TRBV3-2; d_gene: TRBD2; CDR3aa: CASSPSGLYEQYF; CDR3nt: TGTGCCAGCAGCCCTAGCGGCCTCTACGAGCAGTACTTC
j_gene: TRBJ2-1; abundance: once; v_gene: TRBV6-1; d_gene: NA; CDR3aa: CASSGLGAAASNEQFF; CDR3nt: TGTGCCAGCAGTGGCCTAGGGGCCGCGGCATCCAATGAGCAGTTCTTC
j_gene: TRBJ2-7; abundance: NA; v_gene: TRBV28; d_gene: NA; CDR3aa: CASSLGRYEQYF; CDR3nt: TGTGCCAGCAGTTTAGGGAGGTACGAGCAGTACTTC
j_gene: TRBJ1-5; abundance: NA; v_gene: TRBV28; d_gene: NA; CDR3aa: CASSPRRGLLSNQPQHF; CDR3nt: TGTGCCAGCAGTCCTCGACGGGGTCTCCTTAGCAATCAGCCCCAGCATTTT
j_gene: TRBJ2-3; abundance: NA; v_gene: TRBV5-6; d_gene: NA; CDR3aa: CASSLDARRPDTQYF; CDR3nt: TGTGCCAGCAGCTTGGATGCTAGAAGGCCAGATACGCAGTATTTT
j_gene: TRBJ1-2; abundance: NA; v_gene: TRBV28; d_gene: TRBD1; CDR3aa: CASNSLRGQGGRGYTF; CDR3nt: TGTGCCAGCAACAGCCTCCGAGGACAGGGAGGTCGCGGCTACACCTTC
j_gene: TRBJ1-2; abundance: NA; v_gene: TRBV4-1; d_gene: NA; CDR3aa: CASSQRVRDTYGYTF; CDR3nt: TGCGCCAGCAGCCAAAGGGTCCGGGACACCTATGGCTACACCTTC
j_gene: TRBJ2-5; abundance: NA; v_gene: TRBV19; d_gene: TRBD2; CDR3aa: CASSLAGVKTQYF; CDR3nt: TGTGCCAGTAGTTTAGCGGGGGTGAAGACCCAGTACTTC
j_gene: TRBJ1-6; abundance: NA; v_gene: TRBV5-8; d_gene: NA; CDR3aa: CASTGSGLKNSPLHF; CDR3nt: TGTGCCAGCACTGGTTCGGGGTTAAAGAATTCACCCCTCCACTTT
j_gene: TRBJ2-3; abundance: NA; v_gene: TRBV5-1; d_gene: NA; CDR3aa: CASSLAGDTQYF; CDR3nt: TGCGCCAGCAGCTTGGCCGGAGATACGCAGTATTTT
j_gene: TRBJ2-7; abundance: NA; v_gene: TRBV15; d_gene: NA; CDR3aa: CATSRDFGDTYYEQYF; CDR3nt: TGTGCCACCAGCAGAGATTTCGGCGACACCTACTACGAGCAGTACTTC
j_gene: TRBJ1-1; abundance: NA; v_gene: TRBV19; d_gene: NA; CDR3aa: CASSSGTVASF; CDR3nt: TGTGCCAGTAGCTCGGGGACTGTCGCATCCTTT
j_gene: TRBJ2-1; abundance: NA; v_gene: TRBV29-1; d_gene: NA; CDR3aa: CSVEGERGGSYNEQFF; CDR3nt: TGCAGCGTTGAAGGGGAGAGAGGGGGCTCCTACAATGAGCAGTTCTTC
j_gene: TRBJ2-1; abundance: NA; v_gene: TRBV7-8; d_gene: NA; CDR3aa: CASSPVGGGSYNEQFF; CDR3nt: TGTGCCAGCAGCCCAGTGGGGGGAGGCTCCTACAATGAGCAGTTCTTC
j_gene: TRBJ2-1; abundance: NA; v_gene: TRBV4-2; d_gene: TRBD2; CDR3aa: CASSQDLGGTYNEQFF; CDR3nt: TGTGCCAGCAGCCAAGATTTGGGGGGGACCTACAATGAGCAGTTCTTC
j_gene: TRBJ2-3; abundance: NA; v_gene: TRBV7-2; d_gene: TRBD1; CDR3aa: CASSLRQGPDTQYF; CDR3nt: TGTGCCAGCAGCCTTAGACAGGGGCCAGATACGCAGTATTTT
j_gene: TRBJ1-1; abundance: NA; v_gene: TRBV6-5; d_gene: TRBD1; CDR3aa: CASRPGQANTEAFF; CDR3nt: TGTGCCAGCAGGCCGGGACAGGCGAACACTGAAGCTTTCTTT
j_gene: TRBJ1-6; abundance: once; v_gene: TRBV9; d_gene: TRBD1; CDR3aa: CASSSRDSYNSPLHF; CDR3nt: TGTGCCAGCAGCTCACGGGACAGTTATAATTCACCCCTCCACTTT
j_gene: TRBJ1-4; abundance: NA; v_gene: TRBV7-6; d_gene: NA; CDR3aa: CASSLFSPATNEKLFF; CDR3nt: TGTGCCAGCAGCTTATTTAGTCCGGCAACTAATGAAAAACTGTTTTTT
j_gene: TRBJ2-7; abundance: NA; v_gene: TRBV11-2; d_gene: TRBD2; CDR3aa: CASSLTAGGPYEQYF; CDR3nt: TGTGCCAGCAGCTTGACGGCGGGGGGACCCTACGAGCAGTACTTC
j_gene: TRBJ2-7; abundance: once; v_gene: TRBV28; d_gene: NA; CDR3aa: CASRSSFAGSYYEQYF; CDR3nt: TGTGCCAGCAGGTCCTCCTTTGCGGGGAGTTACTACGAGCAGTACTTC
j_gene: TRBJ1-5; abundance: NA; v_gene: TRBV9; d_gene: TRBD1; CDR3aa: CASSVTGGSNQPQHF; CDR3nt: TGTGCCAGCAGCGTGACAGGGGGTAGCAATCAGCCCCAGCATTTT
j_gene: TRBJ1-1; abundance: few; v_gene: TRBV5-1; d_gene: NA; CDR3aa: CASSLVVGNTEAFF; CDR3nt: TGCGCCAGCAGCTTAGTAGTTGGGAACACTGAAGCTTTCTTT
j_gene: TRBJ2-3; abundance: once; v_gene: TRBV5-4; d_gene: NA; CDR3aa: CASSLVDGVGPDTQYF; CDR3nt: TGTGCCAGCAGCTTGGTGGACGGGGTCGGTCCAGATACGCAGTATTTT
j_gene: TRBJ2-4; abundance: NA; v_gene: TRBV2; d_gene: TRBD2; CDR3aa: CASSGDYKNIQYF; CDR3nt: TGTGCCAGCAGTGGGGACTACAAAAACATTCAGTACTTC
j_gene: TRBJ1-1; abundance: NA; v_gene: TRBV12-5; d_gene: NA; CDR3aa: CASGSQGNTEAFF; CDR3nt: TGTGCTAGTGGTTCACAGGGGAACACTGAAGCTTTCTTT
j_gene: TRBJ2-5; abundance: once; v_gene: TRBV5-1; d_gene: NA; CDR3aa: CASSLGTSRGETQYF; CDR3nt: TGCGCCAGCAGCTTGGGGACAAGTCGGGGGGAGACCCAGTACTTC
j_gene: TRBJ1-2; abundance: NA; v_gene: TRBV5-4; d_gene: TRBD1; CDR3aa: CASSAGTGGVYGYTF; CDR3nt: TGTGCCAGCAGCGCCGGGACAGGGGGAGTCTATGGCTACACCTTC
j_gene: TRBJ2-4; abundance: few; v_gene: TRBV25-1; d_gene: TRBD1; CDR3aa: CASSAGQGVAKNIQYF; CDR3nt: TGTGCCAGCAGTGCGGGACAGGGGGTAGCCAAAAACATTCAGTACTTC
j_gene: TRBJ1-1; abundance: NA; v_gene: TRBV12-3/TRBV12-4; d_gene: NA; CDR3aa: CASAGTVNTEAFF; CDR3nt: TGTGCCAGCGCCGGGACTGTGAACACTGAAGCTTTCTTT
j_gene: TRBJ1-5; abundance: NA; v_gene: TRBV2; d_gene: NA; CDR3aa: CASSLLKTGRQPQHF; CDR3nt: TGTGCCAGCAGCCTTTTAAAAACAGGGCGTCAGCCCCAGCATTTT
j_gene: TRBJ2-1; abundance: NA; v_gene: TRBV5-8; d_gene: NA; CDR3aa: CASSLVRDTSSYNEQFF; CDR3nt: TGTGCCAGCAGCTTGGTTAGGGACACAAGCTCCTACAATGAGCAGTTCTTC